The clone carrying this T cell receptor (beta chain) was observed a handful of times. The antigen is not known. This sample stems from a study of regulatory T cells in long-lasting Graves disease. In the study overall: Antithyroid drugs had been taken under 3 months by newly diagnosed Graves' patients.

As for time point: newly diagnosed GD, antithyroid drugs for less than 3 months. PBMC-derived RNA was used for the TCR library. Study results and caveats: Persistent Graves' disease cases displayed lower TCR diversity than newly diagnosed ones. Since the sample size was small, accuracy may have been reduced. Persistent disease samples used TRBV28, TRBJ1-2 and TRBJ2-5 preferentially.

Arm-PCR of CDR3 regions and iRepertoire HTBI primers were the basis on which TCR beta libraries were built. One entry per CDR3 protein, called by TCRdb with MiXCR from the multiplex PCR reads. The top ten clones hold about 17% of a sample with 680,000 or so distinct CDR3 sequences, 16% of them seen once. The CDR3 runs to 15 residues. Germline V gene data show CDR1 as GTSNPN and CDR2 as SVGIG (reference sequence). J was trimmed by 4 bases and V by 0 bases; bases with no gene match: 5. These same records also appear under a second study, on T cells in Graves' hyperthyroidism and ophthalmopathy.

Sequenced material: peripheral blood mononuclear cells (PBMCs), taken at new diagnosis, from a patient treated with antithyroid drugs. The receptor was derived from a woman aged 30 to 39 with Graves disease. V and J are TRBV30 and TRBJ2-7; 11 positions match TRBD2. CDR3 residues: CAWSVLAGVNYEQYF. In DNA, the CDR3 is TGTGCCTGGAGTGTACTAGCGGGAGTGAATTACGAGCAGTACTTC.